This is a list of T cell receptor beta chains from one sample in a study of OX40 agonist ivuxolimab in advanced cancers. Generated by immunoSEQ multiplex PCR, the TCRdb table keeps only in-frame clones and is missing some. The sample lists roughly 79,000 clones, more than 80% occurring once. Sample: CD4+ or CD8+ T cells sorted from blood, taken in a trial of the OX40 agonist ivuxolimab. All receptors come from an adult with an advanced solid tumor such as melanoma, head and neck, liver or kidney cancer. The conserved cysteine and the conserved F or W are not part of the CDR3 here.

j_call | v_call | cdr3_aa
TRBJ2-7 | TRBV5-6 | ASSLRAGEQY
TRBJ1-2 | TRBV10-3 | AISESGSGGYT
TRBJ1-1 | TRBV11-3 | ASSLGGAAF
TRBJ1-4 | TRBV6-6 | ASSLTPTNEKLF
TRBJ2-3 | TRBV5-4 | ASSPLAGGNTDTQY
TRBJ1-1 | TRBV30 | AWSITGGLGAF
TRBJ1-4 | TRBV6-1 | ASSVAVVGTTNEKLF
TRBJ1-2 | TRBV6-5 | ASSYLDRGYGYT
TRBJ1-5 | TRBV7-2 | ASSPQGAGSNQPQH
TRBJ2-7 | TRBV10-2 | ASRDYSYEQY
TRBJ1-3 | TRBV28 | ASSPYTGPPGNTIY
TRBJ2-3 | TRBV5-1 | ASSLVGREGLADTQY
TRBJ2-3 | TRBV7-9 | ASSPRGRDAFTQY
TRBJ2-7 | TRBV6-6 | ASSLGHEQY
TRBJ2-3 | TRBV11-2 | ASSLVGSGSVTDTQY
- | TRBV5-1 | ASSLVQFGQGAYEQY
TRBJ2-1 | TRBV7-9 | ASSSIAGAHNEQF
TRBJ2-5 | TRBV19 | ASSFGRAETQY
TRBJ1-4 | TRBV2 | ASSRRQIYEKLF
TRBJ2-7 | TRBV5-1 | ASSSDLGRGKYEQY
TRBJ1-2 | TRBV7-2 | ASSLGRGGYGYT
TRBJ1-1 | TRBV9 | ASTIGHMNTEAF
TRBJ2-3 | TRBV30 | AARYLTLSTDTQY
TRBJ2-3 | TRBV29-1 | SVYGHTSTDTQY
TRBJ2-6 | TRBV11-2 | ASSLVRAGANVLT
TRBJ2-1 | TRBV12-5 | APPGPGGGTSGSNEQF
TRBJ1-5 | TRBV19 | ASSMFGQVQPQH
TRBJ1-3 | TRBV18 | ASSQSTRDTIY
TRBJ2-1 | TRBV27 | ASSLEGPRDNEQF
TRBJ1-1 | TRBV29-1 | SVEDSFTEAF
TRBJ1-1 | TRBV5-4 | ASSLDGQGATEAF
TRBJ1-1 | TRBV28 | ASSRQENFPASTEAF
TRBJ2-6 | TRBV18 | ASSPVRVSGANVLT
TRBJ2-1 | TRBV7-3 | ASSLWRGECSYNEQF
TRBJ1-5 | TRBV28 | ASRLGRLGQNQPQH
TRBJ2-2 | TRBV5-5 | ASSSGQDNTGELF
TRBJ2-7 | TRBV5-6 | ASSLRTPGLAYEQY
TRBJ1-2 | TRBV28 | ASRLTGDYGYT
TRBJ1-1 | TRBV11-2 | ASSFLGTEAF
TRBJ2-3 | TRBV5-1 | ASMGSADTQY
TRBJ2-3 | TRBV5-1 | ASSQEDYSSTDTQY
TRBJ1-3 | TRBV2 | ASSEQGQGINSGNTIY
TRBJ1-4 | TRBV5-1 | ASSPGSSRGGEKLF
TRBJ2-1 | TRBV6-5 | ASSYSRLYNEQF
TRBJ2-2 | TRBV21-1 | AIPTGTSGRAEAGELF
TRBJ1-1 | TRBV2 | ASKPVQVRAF
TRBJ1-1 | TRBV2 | ASSDEENTEAF
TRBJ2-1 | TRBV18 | ASSRNRLAGVDSNEQF